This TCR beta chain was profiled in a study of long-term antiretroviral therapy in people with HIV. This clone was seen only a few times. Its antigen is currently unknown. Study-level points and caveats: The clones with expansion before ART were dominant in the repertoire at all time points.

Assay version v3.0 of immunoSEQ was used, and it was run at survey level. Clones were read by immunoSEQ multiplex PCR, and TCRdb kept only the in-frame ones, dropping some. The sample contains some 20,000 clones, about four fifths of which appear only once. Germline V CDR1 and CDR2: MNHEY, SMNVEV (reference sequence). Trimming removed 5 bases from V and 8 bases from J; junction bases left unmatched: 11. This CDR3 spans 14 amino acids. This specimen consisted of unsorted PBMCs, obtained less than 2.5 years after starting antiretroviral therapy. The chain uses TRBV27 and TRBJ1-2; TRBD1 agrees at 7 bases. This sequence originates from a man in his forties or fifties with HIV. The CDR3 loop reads CASSPRLPGQGYTF. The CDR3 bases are TGTGCCAGCAGTCCGAGGTTACCGGGACAGGGCTACACCTTC.